These 14 T cell receptor beta chains originate from one sample sequenced in a study of T cell responses to AZD1222 COVID-19 vaccine. Sequenced by immunoSEQ multiplex PCR; TCRdb stores in-frame clones only, minus some. The sample has approximately 150,000 clones, roughly 92% seen once; the top ten hold about 1.6%. The sample here was peripheral blood, taken on day 0 of AZD1222 vaccination. The receptors were gathered from an adult in good health.

The gene calls are TRBV19 and TRBJ1-1; a weak D match, TRBD1 (6 bases). Germline assignment: CDR1 LNHDA and CDR2 SQIVND (reference sequence). CDR3 length: 13 amino acids. With 6 bases removed from V and 4 bases from J, the gap between germline ends came to 12 bases. In DNA form, the CDR3 reads TGTGCCAGTAGACCACAGGGAGGCACTGAAGCTTTCTTT. This encodes CASRPQGGTEAFF.

This chain links TRBV7-8 with TRBJ2-5, with D uncertain. CDR3 length: 12 residues. Between the trimmed V and J ends, which lost 8 bases and 10 bases, there was a span of 17 bases. In germline, CDR1 is SGHVS, CDR2 FQNEAQ. The DNA of the CDR3 is TGTGCCAGCCGCCCCTTGGGATCCCTCCAGTACTTC. The encoded protein is CASRPLGSLQYF.

V and J are TRBV4-1 and TRBJ1-4; the D is unclear. V shed 1 base and J shed 4 bases, with 7 bases lying between them. The germline V gene has CDR1 MGHRA and CDR2 YSYEKL. The CDR3 contains 14 residues. This CDR3 is CASSQVSLNEKLFF. CDR3 in DNA: TGCGCCAGCAGCCAAGTGTCCCTTAATGAAAAACTGTTTTTT.

This chain links TRBV5-1 with TRBJ1-6; D is unclear. Germline V gives CDR1 SGHRS, CDR2 YFSETQ. V was trimmed by 8 bases and J by 1 base, leaving 10 bases between them. This CDR3 region has 14 residues. CDR3 sequence: CASNLGSYNSPLHF. The CDR3 DNA follows: TGCGCCAGTAATTTGGGGTCCTATAATTCACCCCTCCACTTT.

This clone was recorded once. The genes are TRBV14 and TRBJ1-6, with D unresolved. The ends were cut back, 2 bases at V and 10 bases at J, with 12 bases in the middle. The CDR3 contains 14 residues. The germline V gene encodes CDR1 SGHDN and CDR2 FVKESK. The CDR3 protein is CASSQIGRGSPLHF. DNA for the CDR3: TGTGCCAGCAGCCAAATCGGTCGAGGATCACCCCTCCACTTT.

The V call is TRBV7-9, the J call TRBJ1-2; tentatively, D is TRBD1 (6 bases). This CDR3 comprises 12 residues. The ends were cut back, 5 bases at V and 10 bases at J, with 14 bases in the middle. CDR1 SEHNR and CDR2 FQNEAQ come from the germline V gene (reference sequence). For the CDR3, the DNA is TGTGCCAGCAGCCTAGAGGGGGGCCCCTACACCTTC. It translates to CASSLEGGPYTF.

The V call is TRBV3-1 (or the pseudogene TRBV3-2), the J call TRBJ1-6, with 9 bases lining up with TRBD1. This CDR3 region has 19 residues. Germline assignment: CDR1 LGHDT and CDR2 YNNKEL (reference sequence). V lost 4 bases and J lost 0; bases outside the gene matches: 10. The DNA for the CDR3 is TGTGCCAGCAGCCGGCCCACCGGGACAGGGAGCTCCTATAATTCACCCCTCCACTTT. Translated, it gives CASSRPTGTGSSYNSPLHF.

V and J are TRBV30 and TRBJ2-3, with 9 nucleotides matching TRBD2. The CDR3 is 16 residues long. Germline values: CDR1 GTSNPN, CDR2 SVGIG (reference sequence). V gave up 0 bases and J gave up 2 bases; unmatched junction bases: 6. CDR3 protein: CAWSVVAGEFTDTQYF. In DNA form, the CDR3 reads TGTGCCTGGAGTGTAGTAGCGGGGGAGTTCACAGATACGCAGTATTTT.

The chain carries TRBV9 and TRBJ1-2; D gene ambiguous. Trimming took 4 bases from V and 4 from J, leaving 17 bases between them. The germline gives CDR1 SGDLS, CDR2 YYNGEE. CDR3 size: 15 residues. The CDR3 sequence: CASSRGYGPGYGYTF. The CDR3 nucleotides read TGTGCCAGCAGCCGAGGGTACGGACCCGGCTATGGCTACACCTTC.

The chain recombines TRBV25-1 with TRBJ1-1, with a tentative D call TRBD1 (5 bases). With 4 bases removed from V and 4 bases from J, the gap between germline ends came to 10 bases. This CDR3 has 13 amino acids. Per the germline V gene, CDR1 is MGHDK and CDR2 is SYGVNS. This CDR3 reads CASSGQGTTEAFF. For the CDR3, the DNA is TGTGCCAGCAGTGGCCAGGGTACCACTGAAGCTTTCTTT.

This chain links TRBV29-1 with TRBJ2-7; D gene unclear. The CDR3 is 13 residues long. From germline, CDR1 is SQVTM and CDR2 ANQGSEA. V lost 0 bases and J lost 4, with 10 bases in between. For the CDR3, the DNA is TGCAGCGTTGAAGACAGAGGCCGATACGAGCAGTACTTC. It specifies CSVEDRGRYEQYF.

This chain uses TRBV19 with TRBJ2-5; 8 nucleotides align to TRBD1. Germline CDR1 is LNHDA and CDR2 is SQIVND (reference sequence). V trimming: 4 bases; J trimming: 2 bases; junction bases outside the gene matches: 18. The CDR3 loop spans 19 amino acids. The CDR3 protein is CASSTQLRSGGSGQETQYF. The CDR3, as DNA: TGTGCCAGTAGTACCCAATTAAGGTCAGGGGGCAGTGGGCAAGAGACCCAGTACTTC.

The rearrangement joins TRBV4-1 to TRBJ2-7; 10 bases fit TRBD2. The V and J ends lost 1 base and 0 bases, in that order; junction bases with no gene match: 9. CDR1 is MGHRA and CDR2 is YSYEKL in the germline V gene. The CDR3 is 18 amino acids. The CDR3 bases are TGCGCCAGCAGCCAAGGAGTAGCGGGAGGTCAATTCTCCTACGAGCAGTACTTC. Translated: CASSQGVAGGQFSYEQYF.

The CDR3 sequence: CASTEGGGALMGEGADTQYF. In DNA form, the CDR3 reads TGTGCCAGCACCGAAGGGGGGGGCGCTCTGATGGGGGAAGGCGCAGATACGCAGTATTTT. The chain employs TRBV2 and TRBJ2-3, with D possibly being TRBD2 (7 bases). Germline lookup yields CDR1 SNHLY and CDR2 FYNNEI. V was trimmed by 7 bases and J by 4 bases, leaving 33 bases between them. CDR3 length: 20 residues.